This T cell receptor beta chain is from a study of monozygotic twins with inflammatory bowel disease. Study results and caveats: Relative to healthy twins, IBD patients had fewer clonotypes in common with others, a gap that was especially apparent with disease activity. Differences in immunosuppressive treatment may have been a source of added variability in patient repertoires.

Worth noting for this clonotype: The antigen remains undetermined.

TCRdb reprocessed the 5' RACE reads and reports one entry per CDR3 protein, with no DNA. Recorded for this sample: approximately 150,000 distinct CDR3 sequences. CDR1 and CDR2 from the germline V gene are SEHNR and FQNEAQ (reference sequence). The CDR3 has 14 residues. Sequenced material: blood. The TCR was taken from a human donor with ulcerative colitis or Crohn's disease, or a healthy co-twin of an affected twin (not recorded which). The V gene is TRBV7-9, the J gene TRBJ2-5; TCRdb returns TRBD1, unconfirmable since there is no DNA. This chain's CDR3 is CASSSGQPQETQYF.